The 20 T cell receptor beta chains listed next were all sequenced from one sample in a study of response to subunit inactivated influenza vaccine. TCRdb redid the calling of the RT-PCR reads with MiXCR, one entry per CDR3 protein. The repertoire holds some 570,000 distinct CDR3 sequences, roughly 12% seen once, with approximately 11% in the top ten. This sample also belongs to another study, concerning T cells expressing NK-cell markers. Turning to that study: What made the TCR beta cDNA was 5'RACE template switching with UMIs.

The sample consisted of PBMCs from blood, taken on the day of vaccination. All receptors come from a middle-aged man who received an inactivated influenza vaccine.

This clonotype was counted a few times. CDR3 coding DNA: TGTGCCAGCAGCAAAGGACGCCAGGGGGGATCGGAAGATACGCAGTATTTT. Its protein product is CASSKGRQGGSEDTQYF. The chain has TRBV21-1 and TRBJ2-3; the tabulated D call, TRBD1, remains unverified against the DNA. TRBV21-1 is a pseudogene segment. This CDR3 is built from 17 residues.

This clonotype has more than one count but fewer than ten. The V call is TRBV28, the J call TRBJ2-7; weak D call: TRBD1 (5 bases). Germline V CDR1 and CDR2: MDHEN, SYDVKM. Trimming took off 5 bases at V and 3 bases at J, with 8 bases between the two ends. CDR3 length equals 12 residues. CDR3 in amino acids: CASSQTDYEQYF. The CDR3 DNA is TGTGCCAGCAGTCAGACAGACTACGAGCAGTACTTC.

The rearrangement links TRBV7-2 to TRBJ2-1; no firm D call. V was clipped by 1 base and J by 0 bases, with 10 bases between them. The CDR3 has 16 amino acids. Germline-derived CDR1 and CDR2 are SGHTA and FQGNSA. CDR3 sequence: CASSLVLARSYNEQFF. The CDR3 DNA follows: TGTGCCAGCAGCTTAGTTCTGGCCCGCTCCTACAATGAGCAGTTCTTC.

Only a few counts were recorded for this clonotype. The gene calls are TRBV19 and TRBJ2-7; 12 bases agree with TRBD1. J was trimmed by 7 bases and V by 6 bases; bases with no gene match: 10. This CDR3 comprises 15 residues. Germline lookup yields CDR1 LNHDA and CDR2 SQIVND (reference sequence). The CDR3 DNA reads TGTGCCAGTAGCCAACCGGGACAGGGGGCGCATGAGCAGTACTTC. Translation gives CASSQPGQGAHEQYF. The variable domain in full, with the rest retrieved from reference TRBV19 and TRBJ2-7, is DGGITQSPKYLFRKEGQNVTLSCEQNLNHDAMYWYRQDPGQGLRLIYYSQIVNDFQKGDIAEGYSVSREKKESFPLTVTSAQKNPTAFYLCASSQPGQGAHEQYFGPGTRLTVT.

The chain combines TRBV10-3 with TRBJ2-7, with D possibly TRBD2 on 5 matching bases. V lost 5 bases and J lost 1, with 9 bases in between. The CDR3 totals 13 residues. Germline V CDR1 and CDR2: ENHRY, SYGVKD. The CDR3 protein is CAISLRDSYEQYF. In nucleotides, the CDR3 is TGTGCCATCAGTTTGAGGGATTCCTACGAGCAGTACTTC.

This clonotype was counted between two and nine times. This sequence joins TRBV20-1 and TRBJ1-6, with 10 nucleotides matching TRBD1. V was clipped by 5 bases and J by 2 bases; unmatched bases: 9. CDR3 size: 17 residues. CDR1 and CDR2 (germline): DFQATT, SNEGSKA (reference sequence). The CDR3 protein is CSAGVRQGATYNSPLHF. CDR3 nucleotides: TGCAGTGCTGGGGTCAGACAGGGGGCCACCTATAATTCACCCCTCCACTTT.

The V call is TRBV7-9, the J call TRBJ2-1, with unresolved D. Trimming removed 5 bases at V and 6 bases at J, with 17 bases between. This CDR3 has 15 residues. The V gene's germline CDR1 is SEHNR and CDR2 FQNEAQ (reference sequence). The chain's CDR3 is CASSLTPAAGNEQFF. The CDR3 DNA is TGTGCCAGCAGCCTCACCCCGGCGGCAGGCAATGAGCAGTTCTTC. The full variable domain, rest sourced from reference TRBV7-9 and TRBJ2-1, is DTGVSQNPRHKITKRGQNVTFRCDPISEHNRLYWYRQTLGQGPEFLTYFQNEAQLEKSRLLSDRFSAERPKGSFSTLEIQRTEQGDSAMYLCASSLTPAAGNEQFFGPGTRLTVL.

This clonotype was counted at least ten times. The CDR3 DNA sequence: TGCAGTGCTAGAGATCCCCAAATACGACACTCCAGCTCCTACGAGCAGTACTTC. It specifies CSARDPQIRHSSSYEQYF. This sequence joins TRBV20-1 and TRBJ2-7; D is unresolved. Between the trimmed V and J ends, which lost 0 bases and 0 bases, there was a span of 21 bases. In germline, CDR1 is DFQATT, CDR2 SNEGSKA (reference sequence). This CDR3 region has 18 residues.

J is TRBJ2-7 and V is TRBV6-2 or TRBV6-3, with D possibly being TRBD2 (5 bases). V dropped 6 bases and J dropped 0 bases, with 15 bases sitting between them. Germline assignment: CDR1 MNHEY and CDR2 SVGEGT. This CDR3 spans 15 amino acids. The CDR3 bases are TGTGCCAGCAGGGACTTCTCTAAGGGCTCCTACGAGCAGTACTTC. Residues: CASRDFSKGSYEQYF.

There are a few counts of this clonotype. Written as DNA, the CDR3 is TGTGCCAGCAGCCCCTATCCAGGCCAAGAGACCCAGTACTTC. It yields the protein CASSPYPGQETQYF. The V and J genes are TRBV7-2 and TRBJ2-5; D is uncertain. The CDR3 length is 14 residues. The V end was cut by 5 bases, the J end by 1 base, with 11 bases between. Germline V gene lookup returns CDR1 SGHTA and CDR2 FQGNSA.

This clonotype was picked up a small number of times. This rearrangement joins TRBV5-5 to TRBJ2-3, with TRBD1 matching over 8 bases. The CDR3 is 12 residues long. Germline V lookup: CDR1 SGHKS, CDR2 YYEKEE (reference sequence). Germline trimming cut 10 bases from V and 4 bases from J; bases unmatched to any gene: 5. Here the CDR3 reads CAGGQGSDTQYF. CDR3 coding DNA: TGTGCCGGCGGACAGGGATCAGATACGCAGTATTTT.

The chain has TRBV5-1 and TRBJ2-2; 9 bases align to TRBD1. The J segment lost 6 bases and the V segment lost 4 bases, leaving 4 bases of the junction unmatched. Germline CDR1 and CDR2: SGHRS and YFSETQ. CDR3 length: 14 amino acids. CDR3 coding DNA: TGCGCCAGCAGCACCAGACAGGGGGCCGGGGAGCTGTTTTTT. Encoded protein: CASSTRQGAGELFF.

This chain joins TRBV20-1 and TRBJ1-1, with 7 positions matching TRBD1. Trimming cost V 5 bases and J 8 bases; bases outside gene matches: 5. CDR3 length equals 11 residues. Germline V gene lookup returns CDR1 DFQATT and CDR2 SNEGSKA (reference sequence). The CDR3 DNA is TGCAGTGCTCCGGACAGGTCAGAAGCTTTCTTT. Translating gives CSAPDRSEAFF.

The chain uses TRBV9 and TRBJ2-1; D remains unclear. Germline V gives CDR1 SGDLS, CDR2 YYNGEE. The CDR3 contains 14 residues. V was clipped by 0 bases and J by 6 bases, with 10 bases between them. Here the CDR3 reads CASSVDDASNEQFF. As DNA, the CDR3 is TGTGCCAGCAGCGTAGACGACGCCAGCAATGAGCAGTTCTTC.

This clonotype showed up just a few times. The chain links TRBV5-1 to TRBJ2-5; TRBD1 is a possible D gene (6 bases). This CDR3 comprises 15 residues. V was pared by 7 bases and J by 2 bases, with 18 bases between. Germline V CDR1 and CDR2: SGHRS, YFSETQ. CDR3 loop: CASAIWGQQQETQYF. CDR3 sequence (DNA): TGCGCCAGCGCCATATGGGGGCAGCAGCAAGAGACCCAGTACTTC.

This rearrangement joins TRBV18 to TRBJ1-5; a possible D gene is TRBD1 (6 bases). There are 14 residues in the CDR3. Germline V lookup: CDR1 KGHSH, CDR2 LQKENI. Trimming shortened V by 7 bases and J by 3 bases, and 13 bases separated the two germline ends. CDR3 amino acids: CASWGGQYNQPQHF. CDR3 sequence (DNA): TGTGCCAGCTGGGGGGGGCAGTACAATCAGCCCCAGCATTTT.

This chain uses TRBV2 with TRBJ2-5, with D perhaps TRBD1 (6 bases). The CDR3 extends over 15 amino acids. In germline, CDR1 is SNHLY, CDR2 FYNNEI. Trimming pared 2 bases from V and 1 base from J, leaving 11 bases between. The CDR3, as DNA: TGTGCCAGCAGTGAACGATGGGGGCTCCAAGAGACCCAGTACTTC. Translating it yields CASSERWGLQETQYF.

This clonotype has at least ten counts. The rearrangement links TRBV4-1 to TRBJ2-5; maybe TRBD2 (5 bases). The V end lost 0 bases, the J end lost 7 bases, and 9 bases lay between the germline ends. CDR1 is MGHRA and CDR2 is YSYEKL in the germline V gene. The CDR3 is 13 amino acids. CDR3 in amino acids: CASSQEQLGTQYF. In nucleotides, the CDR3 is TGCGCCAGCAGCCAAGAACAACTAGGGACCCAGTACTTC.

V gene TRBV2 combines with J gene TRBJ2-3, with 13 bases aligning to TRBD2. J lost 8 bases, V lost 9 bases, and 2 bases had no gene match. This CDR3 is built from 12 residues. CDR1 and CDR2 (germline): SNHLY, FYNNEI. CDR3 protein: CARGLAGVTQYF. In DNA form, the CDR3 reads TGTGCCAGAGGACTAGCGGGGGTTACGCAGTATTTT.

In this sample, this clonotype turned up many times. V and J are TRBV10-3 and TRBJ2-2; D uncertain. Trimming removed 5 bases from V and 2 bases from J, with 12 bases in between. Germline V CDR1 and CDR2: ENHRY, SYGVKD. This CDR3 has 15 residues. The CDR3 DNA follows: TGTGCCATCAGTTCGGACCCTGTCAACACCGGGGAGCTGTTTTTT. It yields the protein CAISSDPVNTGELFF.